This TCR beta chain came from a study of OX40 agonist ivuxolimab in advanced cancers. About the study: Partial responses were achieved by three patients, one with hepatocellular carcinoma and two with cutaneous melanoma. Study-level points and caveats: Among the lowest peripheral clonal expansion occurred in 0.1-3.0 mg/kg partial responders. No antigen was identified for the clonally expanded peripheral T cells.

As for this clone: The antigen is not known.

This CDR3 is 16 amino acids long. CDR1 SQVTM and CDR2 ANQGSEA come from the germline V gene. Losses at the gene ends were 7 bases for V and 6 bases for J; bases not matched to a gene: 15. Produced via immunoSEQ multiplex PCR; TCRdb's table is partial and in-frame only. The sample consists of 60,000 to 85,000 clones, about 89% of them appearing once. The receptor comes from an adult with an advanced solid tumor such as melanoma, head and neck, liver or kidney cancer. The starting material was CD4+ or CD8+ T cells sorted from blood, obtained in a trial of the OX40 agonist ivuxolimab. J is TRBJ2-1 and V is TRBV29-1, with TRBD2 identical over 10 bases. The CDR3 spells CSADPAGGIFGNEQFF. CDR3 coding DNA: TGCAGCGCTGACCCAGCGGGAGGGATCTTTGGCAATGAGCAGTTCTTC.